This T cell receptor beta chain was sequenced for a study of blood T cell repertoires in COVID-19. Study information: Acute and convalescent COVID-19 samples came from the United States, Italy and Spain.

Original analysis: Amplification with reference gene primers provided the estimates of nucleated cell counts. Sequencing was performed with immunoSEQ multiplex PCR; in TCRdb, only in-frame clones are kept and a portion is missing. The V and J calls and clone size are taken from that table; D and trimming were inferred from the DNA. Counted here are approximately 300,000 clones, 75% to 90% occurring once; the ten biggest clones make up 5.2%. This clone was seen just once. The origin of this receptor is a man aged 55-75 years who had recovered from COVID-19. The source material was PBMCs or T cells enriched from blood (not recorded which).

The CDR3 loop reads CASSESQGRGSGNTIYF. The CDR3 DNA sequence: TGCGCCAGCAGTGAGTCTCAGGGGCGAGGGTCTGGAAACACCATATATTTT. The chain uses TRBV10-1 and TRBJ1-3, with D perhaps matching TRBD1 (6 bases). V was trimmed by 0 bases and J by 1 base, leaving 13 bases between them. The CDR3 is 17 amino acids. CDR1 is WNHNN, CDR2 SYGVQD, per germline (reference sequence).